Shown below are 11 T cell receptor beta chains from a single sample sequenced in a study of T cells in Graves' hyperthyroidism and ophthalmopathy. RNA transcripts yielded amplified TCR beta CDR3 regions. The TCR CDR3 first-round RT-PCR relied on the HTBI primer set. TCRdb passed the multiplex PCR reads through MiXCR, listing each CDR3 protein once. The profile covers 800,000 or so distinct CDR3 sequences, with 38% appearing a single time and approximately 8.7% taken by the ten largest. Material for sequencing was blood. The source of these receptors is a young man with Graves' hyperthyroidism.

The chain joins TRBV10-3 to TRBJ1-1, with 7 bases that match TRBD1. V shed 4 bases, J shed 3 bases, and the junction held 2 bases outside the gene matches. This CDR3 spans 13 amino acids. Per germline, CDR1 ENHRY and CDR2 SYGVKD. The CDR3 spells CAISGDSYTEAFF. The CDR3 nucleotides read TGTGCCATCAGTGGGGACAGCTACACTGAAGCTTTCTTT.

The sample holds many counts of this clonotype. The CDR3: CSAREDYRGYSYEQYF. In DNA form, the CDR3 reads TGCAGTGCTAGAGAGGACTATCGCGGCTACTCCTACGAGCAGTACTTC. V and J are TRBV20-1 and TRBJ2-7; maybe TRBD2 (6 bases). Germline CDR1 and CDR2: DFQATT and SNEGSKA (reference sequence). Between the trimmed V and J ends, which lost 0 bases and 0 bases, there was a span of 15 bases. The CDR3 has 16 residues.

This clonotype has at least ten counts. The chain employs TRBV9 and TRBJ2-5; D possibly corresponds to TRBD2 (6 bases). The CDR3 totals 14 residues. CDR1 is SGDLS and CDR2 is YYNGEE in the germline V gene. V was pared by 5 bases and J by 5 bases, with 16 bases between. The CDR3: CASRASAGIETQYF. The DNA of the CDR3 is TGTGCCAGCAGAGCTAGCGCGGGAATTGAGACCCAGTACTTC.

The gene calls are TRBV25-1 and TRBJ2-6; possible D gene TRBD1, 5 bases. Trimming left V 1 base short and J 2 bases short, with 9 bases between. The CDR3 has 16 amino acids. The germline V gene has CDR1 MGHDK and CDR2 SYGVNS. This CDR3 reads CASSESGAAGANVLTF. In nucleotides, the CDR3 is TGTGCCAGCAGTGAATCTGGGGCGGCTGGGGCCAACGTCCTGACTTTC.

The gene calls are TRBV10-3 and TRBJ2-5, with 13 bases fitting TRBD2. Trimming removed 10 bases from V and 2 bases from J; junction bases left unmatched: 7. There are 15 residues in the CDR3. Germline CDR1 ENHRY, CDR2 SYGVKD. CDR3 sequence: CATKLAGGIQETQYF. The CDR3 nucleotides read TGTGCCACCAAACTAGCGGGGGGGATACAAGAGACCCAGTACTTC.

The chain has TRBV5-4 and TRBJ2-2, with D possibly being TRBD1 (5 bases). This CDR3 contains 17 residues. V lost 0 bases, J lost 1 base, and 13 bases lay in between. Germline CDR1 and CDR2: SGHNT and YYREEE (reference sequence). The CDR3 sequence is CASSLAPRQGNTGELFF. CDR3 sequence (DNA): TGTGCCAGCAGCTTGGCCCCCCGGCAGGGGAACACCGGGGAGCTGTTTTTT.

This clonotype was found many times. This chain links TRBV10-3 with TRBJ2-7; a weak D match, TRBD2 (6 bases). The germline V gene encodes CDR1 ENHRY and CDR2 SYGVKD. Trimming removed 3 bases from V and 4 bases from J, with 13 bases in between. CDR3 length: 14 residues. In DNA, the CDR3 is TGTGCCATCAGTGAATCGGGCGGGATTTACGAGCAGTACTTC. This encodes CAISESGGIYEQYF.

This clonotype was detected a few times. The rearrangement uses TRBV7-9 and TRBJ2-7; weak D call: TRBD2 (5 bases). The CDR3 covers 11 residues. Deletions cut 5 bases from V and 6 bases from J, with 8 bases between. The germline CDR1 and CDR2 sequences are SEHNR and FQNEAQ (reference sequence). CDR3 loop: CASSNGGEQYF. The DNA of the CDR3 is TGTGCCAGCAGCAACGGAGGCGAGCAGTACTTC.

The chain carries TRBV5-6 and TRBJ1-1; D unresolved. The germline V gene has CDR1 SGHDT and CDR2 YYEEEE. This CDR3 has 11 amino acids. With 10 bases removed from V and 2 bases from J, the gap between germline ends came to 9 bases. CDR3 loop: CAWADNTEAFF. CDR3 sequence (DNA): TGTGCCTGGGCTGATAACACTGAAGCTTTCTTT.

DNA of the CDR3: TGTGCCAGCAGTTTAGAAGTAGTGTTGAGCTATGGCTACACCTTC. Protein sequence: CASSLEVVLSYGYTF. The J gene is TRBJ1-2, the V gene TRBV12-3 or TRBV12-4; D ambiguous. CDR3 length equals 15 residues. Trimming cost V 1 base and J 4 bases, with 13 bases left between them.

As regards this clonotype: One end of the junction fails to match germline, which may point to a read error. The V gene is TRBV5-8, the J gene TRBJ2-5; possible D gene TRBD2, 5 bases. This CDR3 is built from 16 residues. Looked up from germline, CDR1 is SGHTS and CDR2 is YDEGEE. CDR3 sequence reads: CASSQLRTVREETQYF. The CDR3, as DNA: TGCGCCAGCAGCCAGCTACGGACGGTGAGGGAAGAGACCCAGTACTTC.